The 2 T cell receptor beta chains given below trace back to one sample, sequenced in a study of shared clonotypes between healthy human individuals. The naive CD8 fraction comprised CD45RO-negative cells positively selected for CCR7 and excluded terminally differentiated effector memory CD45RA+ cells. This table comes from immunoSEQ multiplex PCR, and its TCRdb copy is limited to in-frame clones, with some not included. Of approximately 720,000 clones listed, about 91% were seen once; the top ten hold about a quarter. Sequencing was performed on naive CD8+ T cells sorted from blood. These receptors all come from a man aged 30-40 years in good health.

The chain has TRBV6-1 and TRBJ2-4; 12 positions match TRBD2. This CDR3 is built from 14 residues. The germline V gene has CDR1 MNHNS and CDR2 SASEGT. V was pared by 10 bases and J by 1 base, with 2 bases of the junction left unmatched. CDR3 sequence reads: CATGTSGAKNIQYF. The CDR3 DNA reads TGTGCCACCGGGACTAGCGGGGCCAAAAACATTCAGTACTTC.

The chain carries TRBV14 and TRBJ2-7; 7 nucleotides align to TRBD1. CDR1 and CDR2 (germline): SGHDN, FVKESK. Unmatched junction bases numbered 4, after V lost 2 bases and J lost 3 bases. The CDR3 consists of 14 residues. The CDR3 region has the DNA TGTGCCAGCAGCCAAACAGGGGCCTACTACGAGCAGTACTTC. Encoded protein: CASSQTGAYYEQYF.